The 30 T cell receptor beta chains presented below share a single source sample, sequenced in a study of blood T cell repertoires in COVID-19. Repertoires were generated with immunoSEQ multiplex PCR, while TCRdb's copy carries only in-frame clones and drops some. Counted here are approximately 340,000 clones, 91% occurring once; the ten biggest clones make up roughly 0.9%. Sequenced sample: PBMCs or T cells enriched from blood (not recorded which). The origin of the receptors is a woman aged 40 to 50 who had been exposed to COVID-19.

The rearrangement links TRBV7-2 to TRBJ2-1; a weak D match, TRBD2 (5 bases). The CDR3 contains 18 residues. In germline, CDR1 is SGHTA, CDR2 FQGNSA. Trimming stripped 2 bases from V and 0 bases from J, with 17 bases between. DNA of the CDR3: TGTGCCAGCAGCTTAATTATCCTAGCACCAAGCTCCTACAATGAGCAGTTCTTC. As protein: CASSLIILAPSSYNEQFF.

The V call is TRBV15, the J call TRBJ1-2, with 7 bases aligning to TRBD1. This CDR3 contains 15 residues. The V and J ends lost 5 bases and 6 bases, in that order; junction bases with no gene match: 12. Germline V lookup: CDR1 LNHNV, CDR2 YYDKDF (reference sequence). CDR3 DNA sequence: TGTGCCACCAGCCCTCGACAGGGACATAAGGATGGCTACACCTTC. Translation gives CATSPRQGHKDGYTF.

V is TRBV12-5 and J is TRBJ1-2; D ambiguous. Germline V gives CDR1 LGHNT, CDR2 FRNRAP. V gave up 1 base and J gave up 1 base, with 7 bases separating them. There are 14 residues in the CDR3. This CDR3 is CASGLERVNYGYTF. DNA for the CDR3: TGTGCTAGTGGTTTGGAAAGAGTTAACTATGGCTACACCTTC.

DNA for the CDR3: TGTGCCAGCAGTATGGGGGGTGGAGAGACCCAGTACTTC. Translating it yields CASSMGGGETQYF. This chain links TRBV6-5 with TRBJ2-5; D might be TRBD2 (6 bases). This CDR3 is built from 13 residues. With 5 bases removed from V and 4 bases from J, the gap between germline ends came to 11 bases. CDR1 and CDR2 (germline): MNHEY, SVGAGI.

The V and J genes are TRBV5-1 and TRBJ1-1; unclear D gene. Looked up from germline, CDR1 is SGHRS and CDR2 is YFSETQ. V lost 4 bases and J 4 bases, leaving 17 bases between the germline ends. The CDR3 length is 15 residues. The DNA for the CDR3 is TGCGCCAGCAGCATTGGGAGTTCGGTGGGCACTGAAGCTTTCTTT. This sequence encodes CASSIGSSVGTEAFF.

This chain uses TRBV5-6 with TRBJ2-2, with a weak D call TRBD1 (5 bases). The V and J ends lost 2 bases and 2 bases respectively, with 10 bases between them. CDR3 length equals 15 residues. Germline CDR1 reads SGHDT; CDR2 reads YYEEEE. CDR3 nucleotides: TGTGCCAGCAGCTTTCGGACACCCAACACCGGGGAGCTGTTTTTT. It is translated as CASSFRTPNTGELFF.

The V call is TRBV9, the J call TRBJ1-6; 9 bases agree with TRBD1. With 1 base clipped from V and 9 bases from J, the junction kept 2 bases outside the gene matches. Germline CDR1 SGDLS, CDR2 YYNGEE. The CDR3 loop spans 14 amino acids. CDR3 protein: CASSVTTGGSPLHF. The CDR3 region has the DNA TGTGCCAGCAGCGTAACGACAGGGGGTTCACCCCTCCACTTT.

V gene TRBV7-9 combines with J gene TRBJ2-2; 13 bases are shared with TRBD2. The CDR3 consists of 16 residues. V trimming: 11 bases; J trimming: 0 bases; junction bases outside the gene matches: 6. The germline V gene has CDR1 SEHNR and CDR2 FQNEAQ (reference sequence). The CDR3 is CAEGLAGTSNTGELFF. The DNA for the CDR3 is TGTGCCGAGGGACTAGCGGGGACCTCGAACACCGGGGAGCTGTTTTTT.

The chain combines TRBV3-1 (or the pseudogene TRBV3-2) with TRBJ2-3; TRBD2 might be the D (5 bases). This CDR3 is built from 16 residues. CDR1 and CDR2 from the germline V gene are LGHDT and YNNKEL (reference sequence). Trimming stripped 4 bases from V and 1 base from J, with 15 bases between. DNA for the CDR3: TGTGCCAGCAGCCCAGAGGCTAGCCAACGCACAGATACGCAGTATTTT. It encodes CASSPEASQRTDTQYF.

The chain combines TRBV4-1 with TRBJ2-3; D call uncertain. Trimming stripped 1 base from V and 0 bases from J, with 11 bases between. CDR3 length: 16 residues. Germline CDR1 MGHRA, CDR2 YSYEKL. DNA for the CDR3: TGCGCCAGCAGCCAAGTTTTGACTGCTAGCACAGATACGCAGTATTTT. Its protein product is CASSQVLTASTDTQYF.

The CDR3 loop reads CASSPGTAYNEQFF. CDR3 DNA: TGTGCCAGCAGTCCGGGGACAGCCTACAATGAGCAGTTCTTC. The genes are TRBV2 and TRBJ2-1; TRBD1 matches 7 bases. The V gene's germline CDR1 is SNHLY and CDR2 FYNNEI. The CDR3 spans 14 residues. The J segment lost 2 bases and the V segment lost 5 bases, leaving 3 bases of the junction unmatched.

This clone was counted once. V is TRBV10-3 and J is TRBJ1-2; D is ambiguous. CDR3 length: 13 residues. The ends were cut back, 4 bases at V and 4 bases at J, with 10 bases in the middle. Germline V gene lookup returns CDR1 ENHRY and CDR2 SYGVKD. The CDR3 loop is CAISVHRSYGYTF. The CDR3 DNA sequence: TGTGCCATCAGTGTTCACAGATCCTATGGCTACACCTTC.

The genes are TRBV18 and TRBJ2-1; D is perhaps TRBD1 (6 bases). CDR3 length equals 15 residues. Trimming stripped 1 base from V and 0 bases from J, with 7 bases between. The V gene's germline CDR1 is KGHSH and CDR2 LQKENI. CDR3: CASSPQGGSYNEQFF. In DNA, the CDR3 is TGTGCCAGCTCACCACAAGGGGGCTCCTACAATGAGCAGTTCTTC. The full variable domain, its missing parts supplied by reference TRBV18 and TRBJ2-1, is NAGVMQNPRHLVRRRGQEARLRCSPMKGHSHVYWYRQLPEEGLKFMVYLQKENIIDESGMPKERFSAEFPKEGPSILRIQQVVRGDSAAYFCASSPQGGSYNEQFFGPGTRLTVL.

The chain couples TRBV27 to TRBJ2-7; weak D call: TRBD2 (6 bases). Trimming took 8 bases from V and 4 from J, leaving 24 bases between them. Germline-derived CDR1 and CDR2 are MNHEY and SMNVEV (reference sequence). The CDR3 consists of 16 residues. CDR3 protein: CASSLLAAGSGYEQYF. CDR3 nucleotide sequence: TGTGCCAGCTCCCTATTGGCCGCGGGGTCGGGTTACGAGCAGTACTTC.

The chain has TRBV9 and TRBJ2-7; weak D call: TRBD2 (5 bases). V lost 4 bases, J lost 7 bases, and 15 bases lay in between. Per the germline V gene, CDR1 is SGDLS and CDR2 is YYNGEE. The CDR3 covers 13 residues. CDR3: CASSSKERREQYF. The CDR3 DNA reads TGTGCCAGCAGCTCTAAAGAGAGGAGGGAGCAGTACTTC.

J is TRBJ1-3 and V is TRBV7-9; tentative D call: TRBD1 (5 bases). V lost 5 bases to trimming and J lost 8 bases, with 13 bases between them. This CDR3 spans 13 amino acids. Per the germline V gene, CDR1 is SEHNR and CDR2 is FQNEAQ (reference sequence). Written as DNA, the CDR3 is TGTGCCAGCAGCCCCGGTTGGGGGGACACCATATATTTT. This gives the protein CASSPGWGDTIYF.

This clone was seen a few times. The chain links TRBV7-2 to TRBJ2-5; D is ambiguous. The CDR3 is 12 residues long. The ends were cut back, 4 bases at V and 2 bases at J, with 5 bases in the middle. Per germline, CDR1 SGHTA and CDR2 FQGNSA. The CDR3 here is CASSYYQETQYF. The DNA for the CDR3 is TGTGCCAGCAGCTACTATCAAGAGACCCAGTACTTC.

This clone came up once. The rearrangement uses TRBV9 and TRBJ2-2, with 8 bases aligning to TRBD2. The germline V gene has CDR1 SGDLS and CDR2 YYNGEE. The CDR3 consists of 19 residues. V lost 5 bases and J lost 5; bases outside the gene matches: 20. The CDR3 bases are TGTGCCAGCAGTCTTACGTCCCCCGGGAGGGCCACACCGACCGGGGAGCTGTTTTTT. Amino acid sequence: CASSLTSPGRATPTGELFF.

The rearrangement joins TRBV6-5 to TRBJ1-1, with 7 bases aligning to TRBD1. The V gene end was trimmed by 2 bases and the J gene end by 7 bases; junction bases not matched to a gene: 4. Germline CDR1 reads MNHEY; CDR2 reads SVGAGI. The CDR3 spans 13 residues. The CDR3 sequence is CASSYTRQGEAFF. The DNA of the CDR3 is TGTGCCAGCAGTTACACGAGACAGGGTGAAGCTTTCTTT.

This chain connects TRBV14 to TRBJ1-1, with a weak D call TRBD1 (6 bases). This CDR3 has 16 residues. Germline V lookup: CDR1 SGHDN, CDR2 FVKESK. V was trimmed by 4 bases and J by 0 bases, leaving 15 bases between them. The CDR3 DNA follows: TGTGCCAGCAGCCGATCAGGGGTAGGGATGAACACTGAAGCTTTCTTT. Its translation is CASSRSGVGMNTEAFF.

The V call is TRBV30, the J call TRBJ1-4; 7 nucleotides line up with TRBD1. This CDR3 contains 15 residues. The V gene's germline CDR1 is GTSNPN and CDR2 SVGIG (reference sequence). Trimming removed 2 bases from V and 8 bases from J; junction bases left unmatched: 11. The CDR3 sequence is CAWSSNQGVGEKLFF. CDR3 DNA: TGTGCCTGGAGTTCCAACCAGGGGGTAGGAGAAAAACTGTTTTTT.

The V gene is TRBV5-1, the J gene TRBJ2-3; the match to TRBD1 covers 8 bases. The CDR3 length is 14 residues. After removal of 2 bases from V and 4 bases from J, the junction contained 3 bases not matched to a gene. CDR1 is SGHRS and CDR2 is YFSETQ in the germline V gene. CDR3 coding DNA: TGCGCCAGCAGCTTACGACAGGGGCCAGATACGCAGTATTTT. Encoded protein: CASSLRQGPDTQYF. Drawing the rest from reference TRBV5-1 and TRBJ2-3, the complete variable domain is KAGVTQTPRYLIKTRGQQVTLSCSPISGHRSVSWYQQTPGQGLQFLFEYFSETQRNKGNFPGRFSGRQFSNSRSEMNVSTLELGDSALYLCASSLRQGPDTQYFGPGTRLTVL.

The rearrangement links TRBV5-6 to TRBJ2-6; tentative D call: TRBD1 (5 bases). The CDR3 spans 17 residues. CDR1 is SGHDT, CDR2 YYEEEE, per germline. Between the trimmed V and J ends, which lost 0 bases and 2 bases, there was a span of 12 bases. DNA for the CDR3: TGTGCCAGCAGCTTGGTGGGGCAGGTTCCTGGGGCCAACGTCCTGACTTTC. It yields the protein CASSLVGQVPGANVLTF.

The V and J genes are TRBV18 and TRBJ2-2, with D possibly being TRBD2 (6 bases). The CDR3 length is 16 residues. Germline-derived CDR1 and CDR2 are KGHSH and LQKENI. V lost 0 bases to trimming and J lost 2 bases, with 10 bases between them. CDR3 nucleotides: TGTGCCAGCTCACCACCGGGGGGAATCAACACCGGGGAGCTGTTTTTT. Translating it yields CASSPPGGINTGELFF.

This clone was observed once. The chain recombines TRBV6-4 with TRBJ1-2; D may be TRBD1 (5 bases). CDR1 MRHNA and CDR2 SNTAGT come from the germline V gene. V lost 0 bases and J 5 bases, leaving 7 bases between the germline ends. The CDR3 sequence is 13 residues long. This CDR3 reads CASSDSPGYGYTF. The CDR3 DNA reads TGTGCCAGCAGTGACTCACCAGGGTATGGCTACACCTTC.

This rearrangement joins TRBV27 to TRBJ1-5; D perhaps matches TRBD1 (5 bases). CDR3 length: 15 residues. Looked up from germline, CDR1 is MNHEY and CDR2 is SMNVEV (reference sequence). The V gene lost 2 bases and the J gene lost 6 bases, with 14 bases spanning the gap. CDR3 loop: CASSLTGGVSQPQHF. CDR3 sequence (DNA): TGTGCCAGCAGTTTAACGGGGGGGGTAAGTCAGCCCCAGCATTTT.

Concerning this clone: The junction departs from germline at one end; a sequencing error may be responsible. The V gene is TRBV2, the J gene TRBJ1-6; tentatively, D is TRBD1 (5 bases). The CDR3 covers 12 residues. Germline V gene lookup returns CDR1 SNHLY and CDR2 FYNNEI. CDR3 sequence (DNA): TGTGCCAGCAGTGAATCGATGGCACAGGTCTGCTTT. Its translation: CASSESMAQVCF.

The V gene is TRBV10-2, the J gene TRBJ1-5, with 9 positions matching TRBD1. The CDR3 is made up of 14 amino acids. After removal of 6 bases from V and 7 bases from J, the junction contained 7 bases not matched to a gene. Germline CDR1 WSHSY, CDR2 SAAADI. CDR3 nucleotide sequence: TGCGCCAGCAGCGAAACAGGGGGCCGGCAGCCCCAGCATTTT. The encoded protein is CASSETGGRQPQHF.

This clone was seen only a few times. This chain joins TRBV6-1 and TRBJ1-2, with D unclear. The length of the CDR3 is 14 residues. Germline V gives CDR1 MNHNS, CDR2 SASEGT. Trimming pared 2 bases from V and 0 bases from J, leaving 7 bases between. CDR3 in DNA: TGTGCCAGCAGTGAACCAGTGTCTAACTATGGCTACACCTTC. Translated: CASSEPVSNYGYTF.

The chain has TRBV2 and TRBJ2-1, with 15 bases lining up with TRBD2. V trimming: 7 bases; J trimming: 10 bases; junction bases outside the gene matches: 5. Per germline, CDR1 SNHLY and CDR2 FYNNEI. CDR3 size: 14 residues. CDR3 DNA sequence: TGTGCCAGCACCCGAGGGACTAGCGGGGGGGAGCAGTTCTTC. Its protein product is CASTRGTSGGEQFF.